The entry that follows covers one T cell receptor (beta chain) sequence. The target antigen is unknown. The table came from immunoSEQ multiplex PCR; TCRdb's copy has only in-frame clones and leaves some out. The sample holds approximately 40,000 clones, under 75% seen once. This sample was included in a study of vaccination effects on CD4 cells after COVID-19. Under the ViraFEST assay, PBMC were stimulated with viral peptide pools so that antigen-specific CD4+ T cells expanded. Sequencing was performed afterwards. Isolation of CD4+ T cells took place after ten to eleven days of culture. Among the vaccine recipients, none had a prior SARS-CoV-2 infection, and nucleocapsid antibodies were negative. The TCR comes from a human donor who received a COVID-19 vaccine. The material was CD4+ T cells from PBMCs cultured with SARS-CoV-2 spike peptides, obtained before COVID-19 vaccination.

CDR3 sequence reads: CASSVRGGAYNEQFF. As DNA, the CDR3 is TGTGCCAGCAGCGTCCGCGGGGGGGCATACAATGAGCAGTTCTTC. The chain employs TRBV7-3 and TRBJ2-1; 9 nucleotides align to TRBD2. Germline-derived CDR1 and CDR2 are SGHTA and FQGTGA. V lost 5 bases to trimming and J lost 4 bases; unmatched junction nucleotides: 6. The CDR3 runs 15 residues.